A selection of T cell receptor beta chains follows, all from one sample in a study of cytomegalovirus exposure and HLA in healthy donors. Sequenced by immunoSEQ multiplex PCR; TCRdb stores in-frame clones only, minus some. The table records around 150,000 clones, less than 90% of them present only once. Sequencing was carried out using PBMCs. These receptors were obtained from a boy younger than 10 in good health and CMV-seronegative. Both conserved end residues are part of each CDR3. Each record gives: clone size, CDR3 length, V gene, D gene, J gene, CDR3 protein, CDR3 DNA. A D gene is named only where the DNA matches it firmly. Expanded clones get a size class; other rows say once, few or many, or leave the size out.

.	11	TRBV2	.	TRBJ2-2	CASNLPGELFF	TGTGCCAGCAATCTCCCCGGGGAGCTGTTTTTT
.	15	TRBV28	.	TRBJ2-7	CASSLYNGAGHEQYF	TGTGCCAGCAGTTTATACAACGGAGCCGGCCACGAGCAGTACTTC
.	15	TRBV7-3	TRBD1	TRBJ1-5	CASSRTGGGDQPQHF	TGTGCCAGCAGCCGGACAGGGGGCGGCGATCAGCCCCAGCATTTT
.	16	TRBV5-6	TRBD2	TRBJ2-3	CASSLGLAGGTDTQYF	TGTGCCAGCAGCTTGGGGTTAGCGGGAGGCACAGATACGCAGTATTTT
.	17	TRBV27	.	TRBJ1-5	CASSFSFGKNSNQPQHF	TGTGCCAGCAGTTTCAGTTTTGGCAAGAATAGCAATCAGCCCCAGCATTTT
.	19	TRBV7-9	TRBD2	TRBJ2-7	CASSLWDGASGALTHEQYF	TGTGCCAGCAGCTTATGGGATGGGGCTAGCGGGGCCCTAACCCACGAGCAGTACTTC
.	13	TRBV6-5	.	TRBJ2-5	CASRKDSQETQYF	TGTGCCAGCAGGAAGGACAGTCAAGAGACCCAGTACTTC
.	13	TRBV5-1	TRBD1	TRBJ2-3	CASSAGTGDTQYF	TGCGCCAGCAGCGCCGGGACAGGGGATACGCAGTATTTT
.	15	TRBV15	.	TRBJ1-4	CATSRRDSPGEKLFF	TGTGCCACCAGCAGAAGAGACAGTCCAGGGGAAAAACTGTTTTTT
.	15	TRBV9	TRBD1	TRBJ1-3	CASSGTGITGNTIYF	TGTGCCAGCAGCGGGACAGGGATAACTGGAAACACCATATATTTT
.	14	TRBV5-6	.	TRBJ2-7	CASSTNRDSSEQYF	TGTGCCAGCAGCACGAACAGGGATTCGAGCGAGCAGTACTTC
few	18	TRBV12-5	.	TRBJ1-5	CASGLRVRWEQSNQPQHF	TGTGCTAGTGGTTTGAGGGTAAGGTGGGAGCAGAGCAATCAGCCCCAGCATTTT
once	16	TRBV9	TRBD1	TRBJ2-7	CASSEGGQGYSYEQYF	TGTGCCAGCAGCGAGGGGGGACAGGGTTACTCCTACGAGCAGTACTTC
.	11	TRBV20-1	.	TRBJ1-1	CSARERDEAFF	TGCAGTGCTAGAGAACGAGATGAAGCTTTCTTT
.	14	TRBV5-1	.	TRBJ1-6	CASSSDGRNSPLHF	TGCGCCAGTAGTAGCGACGGCAGGAATTCACCCCTCCACTTT
.	15	TRBV5-6	.	TRBJ2-7	CASSSDLGAAYEQYF	TGTGCCAGCAGCTCTGATTTGGGGGCAGCCTACGAGCAGTACTTC
.	13	TRBV6-6	.	TRBJ2-7	CASSVFRRDEQYF	TGTGCCAGCAGTGTTTTCCGGAGGGACGAGCAGTACTTC
.	15	TRBV9	.	TRBJ2-2	CASSRDRANTGELFF	TGTGCCAGCAGTCGTGACAGAGCGAACACCGGGGAGCTGTTTTTT
once	17	TRBV7-9	TRBD1	TRBJ1-2	CSSSLGTGGLRNYGYTF	TGTTCCAGCAGCTTAGGGACAGGGGGTTTGCGTAACTATGGCTACACCTTC
.	15	TRBV4-1	.	TRBJ2-7	CASSQGGGPTYEQYF	TGCGCCAGCAGCCAAGGGGGCGGTCCTACCTACGAGCAGTACTTC
.	16	TRBV5-1	.	TRBJ2-3	CASSSREGWKADTQYF	TGCGCCAGCAGCTCCCGTGAGGGATGGAAGGCAGATACGCAGTATTTT
.	17	TRBV11-2	TRBD2	TRBJ2-7	CASSSAGTSSYSYEQYF	TGTGCCAGCAGCTCGGCCGGGACTAGCTCCTACTCCTACGAGCAGTACTTC
.	15	TRBV9	.	TRBJ1-1	CASSGSGRMDTEAFF	TGTGCCAGCAGCGGATCAGGGAGGATGGACACTGAAGCTTTCTTT
once	15	TRBV10-3	.	TRBJ1-1	CAISSRTVSDTEAFF	TGTGCCATCAGTTCTAGGACAGTATCGGACACTGAAGCTTTCTTT
few	16	TRBV27	TRBD2	TRBJ2-3	CASSPIGLAGTDTQYF	TGTGCCAGCAGTCCGATCGGACTAGCGGGGACAGATACGCAGTATTTT
.	18	TRBV4-1	.	TRBJ1-2	CASSQVTRVGGGLYGYTF	TGCGCCAGCAGCCAAGTCACCCGGGTGGGGGGGGGACTCTATGGCTACACCTTC
few	15	TRBV28	TRBD1	TRBJ2-3	CASSTGTGHTDTQYF	TGTGCCAGCAGTACCGGGACAGGGCACACAGATACGCAGTATTTT
.	15	TRBV27	TRBD1	TRBJ2-7	CASSLETGRTYEQYF	TGTGCCAGCAGTTTAGAGACAGGGCGTACCTACGAGCAGTACTTC
.	13	TRBV10-3	TRBD1	TRBJ2-3	CAIRDSSTDTQYF	TGTGCCATCCGGGACAGTAGCACAGATACGCAGTATTTT
once	13	TRBV10-3	TRBD2	TRBJ2-3	CAISDGRLAGRYF	TGTGCCATCAGTGATGGCAGGCTAGCGGGCCGGTATTTT
.	12	TRBV6-6	.	TRBJ2-7	CASSKHRSEQYF	TGTGCCAGCAGTAAACACAGATCCGAGCAGTACTTC
.	15	TRBV6-6	.	TRBJ1-1	CASSRVRGGDFEAFF	TGTGCCAGCAGCCGGGTCCGGGGGGGTGACTTTGAAGCTTTCTTT